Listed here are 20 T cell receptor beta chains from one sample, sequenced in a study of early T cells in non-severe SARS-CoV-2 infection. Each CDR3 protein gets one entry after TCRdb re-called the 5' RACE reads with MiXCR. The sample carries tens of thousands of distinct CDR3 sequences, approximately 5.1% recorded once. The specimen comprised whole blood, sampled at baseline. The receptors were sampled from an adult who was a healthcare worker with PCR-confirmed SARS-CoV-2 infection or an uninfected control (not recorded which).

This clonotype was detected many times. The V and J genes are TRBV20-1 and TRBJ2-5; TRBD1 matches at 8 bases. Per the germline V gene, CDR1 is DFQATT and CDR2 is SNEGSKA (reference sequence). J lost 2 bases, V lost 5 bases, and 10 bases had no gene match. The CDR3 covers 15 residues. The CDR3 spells CSAARPTGVQETQYF. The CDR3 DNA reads TGCAGTGCTGCCCGCCCGACAGGGGTACAAGAGACCCAGTACTTC.

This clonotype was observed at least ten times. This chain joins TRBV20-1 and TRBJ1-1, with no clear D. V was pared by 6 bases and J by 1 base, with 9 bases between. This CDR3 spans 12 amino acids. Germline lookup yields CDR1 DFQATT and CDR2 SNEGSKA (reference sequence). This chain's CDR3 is CSALGPNTEAFF. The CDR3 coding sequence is TGCAGTGCCCTCGGTCCGAACACTGAAGCTTTCTTT.

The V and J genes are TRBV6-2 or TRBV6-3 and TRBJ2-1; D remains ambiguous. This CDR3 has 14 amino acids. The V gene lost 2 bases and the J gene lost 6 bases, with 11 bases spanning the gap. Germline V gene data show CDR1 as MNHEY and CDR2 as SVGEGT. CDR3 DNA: TGTGCCAGCAGTTACGTTTCCCTCGGCAATGAGCAGTTCTTC. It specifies CASSYVSLGNEQFF.

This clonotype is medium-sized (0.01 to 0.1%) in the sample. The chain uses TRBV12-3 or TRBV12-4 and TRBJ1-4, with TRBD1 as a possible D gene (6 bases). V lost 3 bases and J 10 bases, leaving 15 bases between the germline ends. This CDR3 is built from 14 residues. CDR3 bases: TGTGCCAGCAGTTTGAACAGGGCCTTCGGAAAACTGTTTTTT. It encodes CASSLNRAFGKLFF.

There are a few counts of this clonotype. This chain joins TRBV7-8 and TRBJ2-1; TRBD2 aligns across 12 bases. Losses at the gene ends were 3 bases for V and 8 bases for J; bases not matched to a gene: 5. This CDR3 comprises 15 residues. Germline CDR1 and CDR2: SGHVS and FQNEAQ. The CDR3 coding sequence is TGTGCCAGCAGCTTTTCTAGCGGGAGGGCGTATGAGCAGTTCTTC. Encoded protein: CASSFSSGRAYEQFF.

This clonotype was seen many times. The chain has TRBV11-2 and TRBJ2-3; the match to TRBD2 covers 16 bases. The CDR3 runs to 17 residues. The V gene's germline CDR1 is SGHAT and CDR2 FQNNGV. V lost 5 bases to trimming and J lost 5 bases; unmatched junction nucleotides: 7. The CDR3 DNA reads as TGTGCCAGCAGCGACGGGACTAGCGGGAGGGCCATAGATACGCAGTATTTT. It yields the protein CASSDGTSGRAIDTQYF.

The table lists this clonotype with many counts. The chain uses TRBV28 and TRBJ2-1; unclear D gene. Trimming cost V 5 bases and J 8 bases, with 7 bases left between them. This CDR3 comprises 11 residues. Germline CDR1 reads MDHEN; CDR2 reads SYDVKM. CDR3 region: CASSVSHEQFF. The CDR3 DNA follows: TGTGCCAGCAGTGTTAGCCATGAGCAGTTCTTC. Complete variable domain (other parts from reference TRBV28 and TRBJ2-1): DVKVTQSSRYLVKRTGEKVFLECVQDMDHENMFWYRQDPGLGLRLIYFSYDVKMKEKGDIPEGYSVSREKKERFSLILESASTNQTSMYLCASSVSHEQFFGPGTRLTVL.

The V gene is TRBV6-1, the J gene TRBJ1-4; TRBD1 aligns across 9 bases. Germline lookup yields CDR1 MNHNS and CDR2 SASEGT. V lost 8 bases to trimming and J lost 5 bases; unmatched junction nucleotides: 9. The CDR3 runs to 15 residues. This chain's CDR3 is CASCSGTGRNEKLFF. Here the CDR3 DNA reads TGTGCCAGCTGTTCCGGGACAGGGAGAAATGAAAAACTGTTTTTT.

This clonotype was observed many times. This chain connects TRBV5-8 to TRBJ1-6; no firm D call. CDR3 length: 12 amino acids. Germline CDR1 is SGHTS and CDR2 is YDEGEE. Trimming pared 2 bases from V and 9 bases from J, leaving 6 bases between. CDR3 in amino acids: CASSLRGSPLHF. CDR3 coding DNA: TGTGCCAGCAGCTTACGGGGTTCACCCCTCCACTTT.

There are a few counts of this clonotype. The CDR3 reads CASSKFSQRTGSTEAFF. DNA for the CDR3: TGTGCCAGCAGTAAATTCTCCCAACGGACAGGGAGCACTGAAGCTTTCTTT. The chain links TRBV6-1 to TRBJ1-1; the match to TRBD1 covers 8 bases. With V trimmed by 5 bases and J by 4 bases, 15 bases remained unmatched. The CDR3 covers 17 residues. Germline CDR1 and CDR2: MNHNS and SASEGT.

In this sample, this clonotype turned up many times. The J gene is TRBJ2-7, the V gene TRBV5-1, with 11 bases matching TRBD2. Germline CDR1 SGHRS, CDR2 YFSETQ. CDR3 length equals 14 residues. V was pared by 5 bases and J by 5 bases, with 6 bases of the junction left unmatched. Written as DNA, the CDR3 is TGCGCCAGCAGGTCTAGCGGGAGGTCCGACGAGCAGTACTTC. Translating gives CASRSSGRSDEQYF.

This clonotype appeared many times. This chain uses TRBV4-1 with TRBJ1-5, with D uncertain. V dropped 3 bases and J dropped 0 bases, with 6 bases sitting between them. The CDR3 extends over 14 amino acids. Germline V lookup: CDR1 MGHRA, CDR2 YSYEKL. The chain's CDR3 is CASSQGYSNQPQHF. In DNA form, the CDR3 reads TGCGCCAGCAGCCAGGGGTATAGCAATCAGCCCCAGCATTTT.

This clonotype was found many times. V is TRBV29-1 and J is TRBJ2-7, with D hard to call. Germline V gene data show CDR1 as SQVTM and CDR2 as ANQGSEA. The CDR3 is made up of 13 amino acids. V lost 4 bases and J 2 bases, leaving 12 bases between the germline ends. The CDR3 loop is CSVGSSLPYEQYF. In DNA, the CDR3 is TGCAGCGTTGGGTCAAGCCTCCCCTACGAGCAGTACTTC.

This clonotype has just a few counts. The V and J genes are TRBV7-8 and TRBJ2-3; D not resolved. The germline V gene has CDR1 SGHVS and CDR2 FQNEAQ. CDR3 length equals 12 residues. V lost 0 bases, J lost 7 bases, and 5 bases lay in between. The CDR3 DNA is TGTGCCAGCAGCTTAGCGCAAAATACGCAGTATTTT. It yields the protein CASSLAQNTQYF.

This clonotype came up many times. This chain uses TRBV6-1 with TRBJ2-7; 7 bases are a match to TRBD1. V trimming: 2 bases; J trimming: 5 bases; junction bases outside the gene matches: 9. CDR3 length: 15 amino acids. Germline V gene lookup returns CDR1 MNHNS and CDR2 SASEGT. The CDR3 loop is CASSEKGGAANEQYF. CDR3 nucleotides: TGTGCCAGCAGTGAAAAAGGGGGCGCGGCAAACGAGCAGTACTTC.

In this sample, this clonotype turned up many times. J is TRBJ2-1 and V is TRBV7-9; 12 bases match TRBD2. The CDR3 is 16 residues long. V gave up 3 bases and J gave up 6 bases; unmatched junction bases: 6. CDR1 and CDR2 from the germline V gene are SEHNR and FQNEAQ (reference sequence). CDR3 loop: CASSLTSGGRGNEQFF. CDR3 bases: TGTGCCAGCAGCTTGACTAGCGGGGGACGCGGCAATGAGCAGTTCTTC.

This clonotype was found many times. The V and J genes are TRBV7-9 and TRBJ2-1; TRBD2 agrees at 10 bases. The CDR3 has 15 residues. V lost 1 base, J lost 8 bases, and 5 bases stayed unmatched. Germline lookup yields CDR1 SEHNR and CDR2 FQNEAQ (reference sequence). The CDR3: CASSLVSGRADEQFF. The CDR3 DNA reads TGTGCCAGCAGCTTAGTGAGCGGGAGGGCTGATGAGCAGTTCTTC.

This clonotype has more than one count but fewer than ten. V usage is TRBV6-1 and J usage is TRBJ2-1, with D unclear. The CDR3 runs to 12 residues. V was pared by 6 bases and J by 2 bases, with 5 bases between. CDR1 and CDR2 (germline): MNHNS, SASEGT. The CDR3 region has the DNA TGTGCCAGCAGCAGGACCTACAATGAGCAGTTCTTC. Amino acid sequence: CASSRTYNEQFF.

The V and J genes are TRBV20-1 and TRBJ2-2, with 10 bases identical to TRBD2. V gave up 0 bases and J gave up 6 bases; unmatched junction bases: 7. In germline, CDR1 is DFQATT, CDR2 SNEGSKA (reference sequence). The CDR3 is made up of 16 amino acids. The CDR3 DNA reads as TGCAGTGCTAGAGAAAACCTAGCGGGAGAGGCCGGGGAGCTGTTTTTT. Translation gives CSARENLAGEAGELFF.

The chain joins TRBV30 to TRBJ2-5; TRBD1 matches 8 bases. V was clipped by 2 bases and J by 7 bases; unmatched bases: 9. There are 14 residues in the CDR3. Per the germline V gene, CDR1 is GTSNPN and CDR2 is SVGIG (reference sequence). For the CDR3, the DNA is TGTGCCTGGAGTCCCCCCGGACAGGGTGGGACCCAGTACTTC. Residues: CAWSPPGQGGTQYF.